The sequence of this T cell receptor beta chain was determined in a study of OX40 agonist ivuxolimab in advanced cancers. Background on the study: Males comprised approximately 81% of the group, whose mean age was roughly 64 years (range 23 to 79). Eligibility admitted prior anti-PD-1, anti-PD-L1 or anti-CTLA-4 therapy; 40% to 50% had some.

General study points: At 0.1 to 3.0 mg/kg, CD4+ and CD8+ blood T cells expanded clonally by week 6.

V was cut by 2 bases and J by 1 base, with 8 bases left in between. Germline V lookup: CDR1 MRHNA, CDR2 SNTAGT. This CDR3 has 14 amino acids. In the case of this clone: Its cognate antigen is unknown.

Generated by immunoSEQ multiplex PCR, the TCRdb table keeps only in-frame clones and is missing some. The table shows 50,000 to 70,000 clones, with about 88% occurring only once. This sample comprised CD4+ or CD8+ T cells sorted from blood, obtained in a trial of the OX40 agonist ivuxolimab. The sequence was collected from an adult with an advanced solid tumor such as melanoma, head and neck, liver or kidney cancer. The chain is built from TRBV6-4 and TRBJ1-1; D is possibly TRBD1 (6 bases). This CDR3 reads CASSDTDRNTEAFF. In DNA, the CDR3 is TGTGCCAGCAGTGACACGGACAGGAACACTGAAGCTTTCTTT.